The sample holds many counts of the clone carrying this TCR beta chain. Its specificity is unknown. This CDR3 comprises 13 residues. V was pared by 0 bases and J by 14 bases, with 15 bases between. Germline CDR1 is SGHRS and CDR2 is YFSETQ. This record belongs to a study of CD8+CD57+ T cells in acquired aplastic anemia. Turning to the study itself: DNA recovered from sorted CD4+ and CD8+ cells had a mean of around 3.2 ug. Study observations and caveats: No significant difference in CD8+ Simpson's diversity was found between patients and controls.

Patients picked for sequencing had shown CD8+CD57+ cell expansion detected by flow cytometry. With no exception, the patients had severe acquired aplastic anemia. The study profiled TCR beta VDJ and CDR3 using genomic DNA as template. TCRdb analysed the reads with MiXCR anew, one entry per CDR3 protein. The table shows 150,000 to 170,000 distinct CDR3 sequences, with about 48% occurring only once. This chain joins TRBV5-1 and TRBJ2-1; D is ambiguous. What was sequenced was sorted CD4+, CD8+, or CD8+CD57+ T cells (not recorded which) from PBMCs. The clonotype originates from a human donor with aplastic anemia. This CDR3 is CASSLDPTRVKFF. DNA of the CDR3: TGCGCCAGCAGCTTGGACCCAACCCGAGTGAAGTTCTTC.